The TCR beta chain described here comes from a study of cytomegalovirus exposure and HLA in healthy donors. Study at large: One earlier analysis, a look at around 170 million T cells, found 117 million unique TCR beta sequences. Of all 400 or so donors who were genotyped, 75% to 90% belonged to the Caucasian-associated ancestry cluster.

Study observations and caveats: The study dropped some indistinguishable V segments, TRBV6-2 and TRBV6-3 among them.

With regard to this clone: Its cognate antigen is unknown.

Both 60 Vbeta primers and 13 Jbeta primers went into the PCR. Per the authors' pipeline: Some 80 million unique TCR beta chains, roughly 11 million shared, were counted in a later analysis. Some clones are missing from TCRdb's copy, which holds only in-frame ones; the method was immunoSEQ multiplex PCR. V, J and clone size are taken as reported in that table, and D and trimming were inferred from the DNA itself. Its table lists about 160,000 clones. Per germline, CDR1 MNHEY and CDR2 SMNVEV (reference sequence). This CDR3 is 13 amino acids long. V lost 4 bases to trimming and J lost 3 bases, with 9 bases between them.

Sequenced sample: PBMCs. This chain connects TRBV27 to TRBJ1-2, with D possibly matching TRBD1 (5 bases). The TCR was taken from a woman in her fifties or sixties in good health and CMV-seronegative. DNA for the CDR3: TGTGCCAGCAGTTGGCGGGGGTACTATGGCTACACCTTC. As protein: CASSWRGYYGYTF.